This T cell receptor (beta chain) is from a study of blood T cell repertoires in COVID-19. The CDR3 runs to 14 residues. Trimming cost V 3 bases and J 7 bases; bases outside gene matches: 6. Looked up from germline, CDR1 is SEHNR and CDR2 is FQNEAQ (reference sequence). This clone came up a few times. In the authors' methods: It was from reference gene primer amplification that nucleated cell counts were estimated. Here immunoSEQ multiplex PCR was the method, and the copy in TCRdb shows in-frame clones only, minus some. Clonal size and the V and J genes are those of that table, whereas D and trimming came from the DNA. In the table there are some 120,000 clones, approximately 83% of which are singletons.

The V call is TRBV7-9, the J call TRBJ1-2, with 9 bases aligning to TRBD1. Specimen: peripheral blood. This receptor was obtained from a woman in her seventies with acute or convalescent COVID-19. The CDR3 reads CASSLIQGARGYTF. For the CDR3, the DNA is TGTGCCAGCAGCTTGATACAGGGGGCTCGTGGCTACACCTTC.